Listed here are 16 T cell receptor beta chains from one sample, sequenced in a study of blood T cell repertoires in COVID-19. Here immunoSEQ multiplex PCR was the method, and the copy in TCRdb shows in-frame clones only, minus some. The sample holds just over 70,000 clones; 91% are singletons and the top ten take around 9%. Sequences were obtained from peripheral blood. The receptors derive from a human donor in a cohort sampled during active COVID-19.

This clone has more than one count but fewer than ten. The genes are TRBV27 and TRBJ1-2; D may be TRBD1 (5 bases). Germline CDR1 reads MNHEY; CDR2 reads SMNVEV (reference sequence). The CDR3 is made up of 16 amino acids. Trimming left V 4 bases short and J 1 base short, with 16 bases between. CDR3 loop: CASSSSLPQGNYGYTF. The DNA for the CDR3 is TGTGCCAGCAGTTCCTCCTTACCCCAGGGTAACTATGGCTACACCTTC.

The chain employs TRBV6-5 and TRBJ2-7, with D unclear. CDR3 length equals 15 residues. In germline, CDR1 is MNHEY, CDR2 SVGAGI. V was clipped by 9 bases and J by 6 bases, with 24 bases between them. CDR3 residues: CASSISQHAPGEQYF. CDR3 coding DNA: TGTGCCAGTTCTATTTCACAGCACGCGCCTGGCGAGCAGTACTTC.

The V call is TRBV27, the J call TRBJ1-1; 9 bases fit TRBD1. CDR3 length: 13 amino acids. Germline CDR1 is MNHEY and CDR2 is SMNVEV (reference sequence). With V trimmed by 1 base and J by 8 bases, 2 bases remained unmatched. The CDR3 coding sequence is TGTGCCAGCAGTTTATGGGGGACAGGGGAAGCTTTCTTT. It is translated as CASSLWGTGEAFF.

V and J are TRBV27 and TRBJ2-7, with 11 bases matching TRBD2. J lost 5 bases, V lost 4 bases, and 16 bases had no gene match. The CDR3 runs 18 residues. Germline V gene data show CDR1 as MNHEY and CDR2 as SMNVEV (reference sequence). Here the CDR3 DNA reads TGTGCCAGCAGTTCCAGCGTGGGGGTGGGACTAGCGGTCCACGAGCAGTACTTC. Translation: CASSSSVGVGLAVHEQYF.

In this sample, this clone turned up once. The chain is built from TRBV19 and TRBJ2-1, with 9 bases that match TRBD1. The CDR3 totals 14 residues. Germline assignment: CDR1 LNHDA and CDR2 SQIVND (reference sequence). The junction had 4 bases not matched to a gene; V was cut back by 5 bases and J by 5 bases. The CDR3 here is CASSGQGWNNEQFF. The DNA for the CDR3 is TGTGCCAGTAGTGGACAGGGGTGGAACAATGAGCAGTTCTTC.

V and J are TRBV19 and TRBJ1-2; D gene uncertain. This CDR3 has 13 amino acids. Trimming removed 3 bases at V and 1 base at J, with 6 bases between. Germline lookup yields CDR1 LNHDA and CDR2 SQIVND (reference sequence). The CDR3 DNA is TGTGCCAGTAGTATGGGCAGTAACTATGGCTACACCTTC. Translation gives CASSMGSNYGYTF.

This sequence joins TRBV6-2 or TRBV6-3 and TRBJ1-3; D call uncertain. Germline CDR1 is MNHEY and CDR2 is SVGEGT. Trimming pared 5 bases from V and 0 bases from J, leaving 11 bases between. There are 15 residues in the CDR3. Here the CDR3 reads CASSRSSNSGNTIYF. The DNA of the CDR3 is TGTGCCAGCAGTCGGAGCAGTAACTCTGGAAACACCATATATTTT.

The chain combines TRBV6-1 with TRBJ2-1; D is unresolved. Germline CDR1 is MNHNS and CDR2 is SASEGT. Deletions cut 1 base from V and 1 base from J, with 5 bases between. CDR3 size: 14 residues. The CDR3 here is CASSEDISYNEQFF. The CDR3 nucleotides are TGTGCCAGCAGTGAAGACATTTCCTACAATGAGCAGTTCTTC.

The chain recombines TRBV27 with TRBJ2-7, with 10 positions matching TRBD1. The CDR3 runs to 15 residues. V dropped 5 bases and J dropped 2; count of bases not matched to a gene: 6. The V gene's germline CDR1 is MNHEY and CDR2 SMNVEV (reference sequence). The CDR3 DNA reads TGTGCCAGCAGTCTCGGGACAGGGGTAACCTACGAGCAGTACTTC. Encoded protein: CASSLGTGVTYEQYF.

V and J are TRBV27 and TRBJ1-2; possible D gene TRBD1, 5 bases. Trimming removed 8 bases from V and 8 bases from J, with 24 bases in between. Germline V lookup: CDR1 MNHEY, CDR2 SMNVEV (reference sequence). CDR3 length equals 15 residues. The CDR3: CASARGRTRGDGYTF. CDR3 nucleotide sequence: TGTGCCAGCGCCCGAGGGAGGACGAGGGGCGACGGCTACACCTTC.

The chain couples TRBV15 to TRBJ2-7; D is possibly TRBD2 (6 bases). V gave up 3 bases and J gave up 3 bases, with 18 bases separating them. Germline V gene lookup returns CDR1 LNHNV and CDR2 YYDKDF (reference sequence). The CDR3 runs 16 residues. CDR3 sequence: CATSRRDAGTLYEQYF. The CDR3 DNA reads as TGTGCCACCAGCAGGAGGGATGCGGGGACCCTCTACGAGCAGTACTTC.

The chain links TRBV29-1 to TRBJ2-1, with 12 bases matching TRBD2. This CDR3 spans 17 amino acids. Per germline, CDR1 SQVTM and CDR2 ANQGSEA. With V trimmed by 0 bases and J by 6 bases, 9 bases remained unmatched. The CDR3 loop reads CSVEDSVTSGGSNEQFF. CDR3 DNA sequence: TGCAGCGTTGAAGATTCCGTAACTAGCGGGGGGTCCAATGAGCAGTTCTTC.

The chain combines TRBV11-2 with TRBJ2-6, with D tentatively TRBD1 (6 bases). Per germline, CDR1 SGHAT and CDR2 FQNNGV. V was pared by 1 base and J by 2 bases, with 18 bases between. This CDR3 is built from 19 residues. CDR3 DNA: TGTGCCAGCAGCTTAGGGCGCTACAGGGATTTGCCTGGGGCCAACGTCCTGACTTTC. This gives the protein CASSLGRYRDLPGANVLTF. Using reference TRBV11-2 and TRBJ2-6 for the parts outside the CDR3, the full variable domain is EAGVAQSPRYKIIEKRQSVAFWCNPISGHATLYWYQQILGQGPKLLIQFQNNGVVDDSQLPKDRFSAERLKGVDSTLKIQPAKLEDSAVYLCASSLGRYRDLPGANVLTFGAGSRLTVL.

The chain links TRBV12-3 or TRBV12-4 to TRBJ1-6; 8 nucleotides match TRBD1. The junction had 4 bases not matched to a gene; V was cut back by 6 bases and J by 9 bases. This CDR3 contains 13 residues. CDR3 amino acids: CASRRQGSSPLHF. The CDR3 DNA reads as TGTGCCAGCAGGCGACAGGGGTCTTCACCCCTCCACTTT.

The rearrangement links TRBV5-6 to TRBJ2-7, with D possibly being TRBD1 (5 bases). Per germline, CDR1 SGHDT and CDR2 YYEEEE. Trimming removed 4 bases at V and 2 bases at J, with 7 bases between. The CDR3 sequence is 12 residues long. This CDR3 reads CASSPGTYEQYF. DNA of the CDR3: TGTGCCAGCAGCCCAGGGACCTACGAGCAGTACTTC.

This clone was seen just once. The CDR3 DNA follows: TGTGCCAGCAGCAAATCCCCCGGCTACGAGCAGTACTTC. This translates into CASSKSPGYEQYF. The chain couples TRBV7-2 to TRBJ2-7; D ambiguous. The V gene lost 5 bases and the J gene lost 3 bases, with 11 bases spanning the gap. The CDR3 length is 13 residues. Germline values: CDR1 SGHTA, CDR2 FQGNSA.